This TCR beta chain appears in the sequencing data of a study of blood T cell repertoires in COVID-19. Overall study: Nucleic acid was either cDNA or gDNA, and it came from T cells, B-cell-depleted T cells, or PBMCs.

Assay: immunoSEQ multiplex PCR; the TCRdb copy retains only in-frame clones and omits some. The sample yields about 210,000 clones, approximately 86% seen once. The V gene end was trimmed by 4 bases and the J gene end by 4 bases; junction bases not matched to a gene: 17. This CDR3 has 19 residues. CDR1 and CDR2 from the germline V gene are MGHRA and YSYEKL. This clone was detected once. Input material: peripheral blood. The chain uses TRBV4-1 and TRBJ1-3; 9 bases map to TRBD1. The clonotype was recovered from a man in his forties with acute or convalescent COVID-19. CDR3 DNA: TGCGCCAGCAGCCGATCGGGACAGGGACGCGCCGGGGGAGGAAACACCATATATTTT. Its translation: CASSRSGQGRAGGGNTIYF.